The 10 T cell receptor beta chains below come from one sample, sequenced in a study of T cell repertoires in cytomegalovirus infection. TCRdb reprocessed the reads via MiXCR and lists one record per CDR3 protein. This table holds 65,000 to 90,000 distinct CDR3 sequences, more than 3% found once. The sequencing sample was made of PBMCs. Source of these receptors: a human donor in good health (CMV status not recorded). Some clones in this sample may be carry-over from other donors' samples.

This clonotype was observed many times. The chain is built from TRBV7-2 and TRBJ2-3; TRBD2 matches at 12 bases. Germline V lookup: CDR1 SGHTA, CDR2 FQGNSA. V shed 6 bases and J 2 bases; nucleotides not matched to a gene: 3. This CDR3 contains 15 residues. CDR3: CASSRTSGTTDTQYF. The CDR3 coding sequence is TGTGCCAGCAGTCGGACTAGCGGGACCACAGATACGCAGTATTTT. The entire variable domain, with the rest obtained from reference TRBV7-2 and TRBJ2-3, is as follows: GAGVSQSPSNKVTEKGKDVELRCDPISGHTALYWYRQSLGQGLEFLIYFQGNSAPDKSGLPSDRFSAERTGGSVSTLTIQRTQQEDSAVYLCASSRTSGTTDTQYFGPGTRLTVL.

This clonotype was counted many times. The V and J genes are TRBV28 and TRBJ2-7; D unclear. Trimming took off 2 bases at V and 2 bases at J, with 7 bases between the two ends. The CDR3 spans 13 residues. Germline lookup yields CDR1 MDHEN and CDR2 SYDVKM. The CDR3 DNA is TGTGCCAGCAGTTTAGGGCTTGCCTACGAGCAGTACTTC. As protein: CASSLGLAYEQYF.

In this sample, this clonotype turned up many times. This rearrangement joins TRBV7-2 to TRBJ2-1; 10 nucleotides line up with TRBD1. This CDR3 spans 16 amino acids. The germline V gene has CDR1 SGHTA and CDR2 FQGNSA. The ends lost 5 bases at V and 2 bases at J; junction bases unmatched: 6. In DNA, the CDR3 is TGTGCCAGCAGCCCTCCGGGACAGGGGCCCTACAATGAGCAGTTCTTC. Translated, it gives CASSPPGQGPYNEQFF.

This clonotype has a count of ten or more. This chain joins TRBV7-2 and TRBJ1-2; tentative D call: TRBD1 (6 bases). Germline V gene sequence: CDR1 SGHTA, CDR2 FQGNSA. The CDR3 extends over 12 amino acids. Trimming took 6 bases from V and 7 from J, leaving 12 bases between them. CDR3 residues: CASSDRFRGYTF. The CDR3 DNA sequence: TGTGCCAGCAGTGACAGGTTCCGTGGCTACACCTTC.

This clonotype was seen ten or more times. This chain links TRBV7-2 with TRBJ1-2; tentative D call: TRBD1 (5 bases). The CDR3 consists of 14 residues. Germline V gene lookup returns CDR1 SGHTA and CDR2 FQGNSA. Deletions cut 2 bases from V and 5 bases from J, with 12 bases between. The CDR3 bases are TGTGCCAGCAGCTTACAGGGCGGAGCTTATGGCTACACCTTC. This gives the protein CASSLQGGAYGYTF.

This clonotype was seen repeatedly, ten times or more. This sequence joins TRBV7-2 and TRBJ1-1; the match to TRBD1 covers 8 bases. The J segment lost 6 bases and the V segment lost 3 bases, leaving 9 bases of the junction unmatched. The CDR3 contains 15 residues. Germline lookup yields CDR1 SGHTA and CDR2 FQGNSA. CDR3 sequence (DNA): TGTGCCAGCAGCTTTAACACAGGGGGAAGCTCTGAAGCTTTCTTT. This translates into CASSFNTGGSSEAFF.

There are many counts of this clonotype. The gene calls are TRBV5-6 and TRBJ2-5; no clear D. Per the germline V gene, CDR1 is SGHDT and CDR2 is YYEEEE. The CDR3 contains 15 residues. The V gene lost 2 bases and the J gene lost 1 base, with 12 bases spanning the gap. CDR3 coding DNA: TGTGCCAGCAGCTTTCGGACGGGCTCCCAAGAGACCCAGTACTTC. Translating gives CASSFRTGSQETQYF.

There are a few counts of this clonotype. J is TRBJ2-7 and V is TRBV13; 9 positions agree with TRBD1. The CDR3 runs to 17 residues. Germline lookup yields CDR1 PRHDT and CDR2 FYEKMQ (reference sequence). With V trimmed by 5 bases and J by 0 bases, 11 bases remained unmatched. The CDR3 nucleotides are TGTGCCAGCAGCCCAGGTGTTGGGACAGGGAGCTCCTACGAGCAGTACTTC. The encoded protein is CASSPGVGTGSSYEQYF.

The table lists this clonotype with many counts. The J gene is TRBJ2-4, the V gene TRBV7-8; D might be TRBD1 or TRBD2, each matching 6 bases. The CDR3 sequence is 13 residues long. Trimming stripped 1 base from V and 8 bases from J, with 9 bases between. The germline CDR1 and CDR2 sequences are SGHVS and FQNEAQ. The chain's CDR3 is CASSLGGGYIQYF. DNA of the CDR3: TGTGCCAGCAGCTTAGGAGGGGGGTACATTCAGTACTTC.

In its sample, this clonotype was seen a few times. The genes are TRBV7-8 and TRBJ1-5; TRBD1 agrees at 12 bases. The CDR3 length is 15 residues. J gave up 6 bases and V 4 bases, and 4 bases lay outside the gene matches. The germline gives CDR1 SGHVS, CDR2 FQNEAQ. CDR3 nucleotide sequence: TGTGCCAGCAGCTCCTGGGACAGGGGGCTTCAGCCCCAGCATTTT. The encoded protein is CASSSWDRGLQPQHF. Looking up the rest from reference TRBV7-8 and TRBJ1-5 gives the full variable domain: GAGVSQSPRYKVAKRGQDVALRCDPISGHVSLFWYQQALGQGPEFLTYFQNEAQLDKSGLPSDRFFAERPEGSVSTLKIQRTQQEDSAVYLCASSSWDRGLQPQHFGDGTRLSIL.